These 2 T cell receptor beta chains share one sample of origin, sequenced in a study of CD8+CD57+ T cells in acquired aplastic anemia. The template used for profiling TCR beta VDJ and CDR3 was genomic DNA. One entry per CDR3 protein, called by TCRdb with MiXCR from the reads. The table lists around 400,000 distinct CDR3 sequences, 55% to 75% of them singletons. Sequenced: sorted CD4+, CD8+, or CD8+CD57+ T cells (not recorded which) from PBMCs. The source is a human donor in good health, serving as a control.

The rearrangement links TRBV4-1 to TRBJ2-7, with 9 bases identical to TRBD2. CDR3 length: 15 residues. The V gene's germline CDR1 is MGHRA and CDR2 YSYEKL. Trimming took 3 bases from V and 4 from J; bases not matched to a gene: 7. The CDR3 DNA is TGCGCCAGCAGCCATTGCGGGGGGGCCCCATACGAGCAGTACTTC. Encoded protein: CASSHCGGAPYEQYF.

Comments on this clonotype: At one of its ends the junction is not consistent with the germline gene, which may arise from a read error. This chain connects TRBV7-3 to TRBJ2-3, with 8 bases identical to TRBD2. The CDR3 consists of 14 residues. Looked up from germline, CDR1 is SGHTA and CDR2 is FQGTGA. The CDR3 nucleotides read TGTGCCAGCAGCCTGAGCGGGGGCACTAGCACAGATACGTTT. Its translation is CASSLSGGTSTDTF.